This T cell receptor beta chain was sequenced in a study of early T cells in non-severe SARS-CoV-2 infection. Each single cDNA molecule received a unique molecular identifier. Each CDR3 protein is one row after TCRdb ran MiXCR on the 5' RACE reads. The top ten clones hold around 9.8% of a sample with 50,000 to 65,000 distinct CDR3 sequences, less than 20% of them seen once. General study findings and limits: Reliance on VDJdb matching favored anti-spike CD8 responses; private and CD4 specificities were missed.

The sample holds many counts of this clonotype. As yet, its antigen is unknown. The receptor's source is an adult who was a healthcare worker with PCR-confirmed SARS-CoV-2 infection or an uninfected control (not recorded which). The material sequenced was whole blood, taken at baseline.

The CDR3 sequence: CASSQGTGRYEQYF. The CDR3 DNA reads as TGTGCCAGCAGCCAAGGGACGGGGCGGTACGAGCAGTACTTC. This chain joins TRBV4-2 and TRBJ2-7; TRBD1 or TRBD2 may be the D gene (5 bases each). In germline, CDR1 is LGHNA, CDR2 YNFKEQ. This CDR3 is 14 amino acids long. The V end lost 1 base, the J end lost 4 bases, and 11 bases lay between the germline ends.